This TCR beta chain was documented in a study of cytomegalovirus exposure and HLA in healthy donors. General study findings and limits: Listed as cytomegalovirus-associated were 150 to 200 TCR beta chains.

Remarks on this clone: Its target is unknown.

The CDR3 spans 15 residues. V lost 5 bases and J lost 3, with 14 bases in between. Germline V gives CDR1 LNHNV, CDR2 YYDKDF (reference sequence). Use of 60 Vbeta and 13 Jbeta primers characterized the PCR. Only in-frame clones appear in the TCRdb table, and some are missing; sequencing was by immunoSEQ multiplex PCR. The repertoire holds 150,000 to 200,000 clones, with over 80% as singletons. Sequencing was carried out using PBMCs. The chain uses TRBV15 and TRBJ1-5; perhaps TRBD1 as D (5 bases). The receptor was isolated from a middle-aged man in good health and CMV-seropositive. Here the CDR3 reads CATSGRWGHNQPQHF. The CDR3 DNA sequence: TGTGCCACCAGCGGCCGGTGGGGCCACAATCAGCCCCAGCATTTT.